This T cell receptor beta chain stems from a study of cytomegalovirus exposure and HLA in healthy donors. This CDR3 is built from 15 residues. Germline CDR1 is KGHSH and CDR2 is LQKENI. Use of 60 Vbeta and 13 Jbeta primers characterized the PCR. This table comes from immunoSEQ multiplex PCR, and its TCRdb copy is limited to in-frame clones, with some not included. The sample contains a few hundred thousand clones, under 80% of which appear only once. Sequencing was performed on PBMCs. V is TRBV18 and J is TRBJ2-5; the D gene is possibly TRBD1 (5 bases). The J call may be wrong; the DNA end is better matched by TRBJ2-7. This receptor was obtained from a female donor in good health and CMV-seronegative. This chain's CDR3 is CASSPPAGHTYEQYF. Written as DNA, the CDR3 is TGTGCCAGCTCACCACCGGCAGGGCACACGTACGAGCAGTACTTC.